Listed here are 19 T cell receptor beta chains from one sample, sequenced in a study of shared clonotypes between healthy human individuals (dated by TCRdb to 2018 to 2021). The library was prepared using the immunoSEQ multiplex PCR assay. TCRdb limited this immuneACCESS table to in-frame rearrangements with V and J called. A share of clones is missing; checked studies link under half to unresolved V genes, and the rest is unexplained. The sample data list over a million clones, and approximately 97% of these were observed just once. The ten largest make up approximately 1.1% of the sample. The sequencing input was naive CD4+ T cells sorted from blood. The sample's cell subset or site label, decoded: CD45RA+ positively selected. Source of these receptors: a man younger than 40 in good health.

The J gene is TRBJ2-5, the V gene TRBV15; 8 nucleotides agree with TRBD2. This CDR3 spans 14 amino acids. J lost 5 bases, V lost 4 bases, and 6 bases had no gene match. Germline V gene data show CDR1 as LNHNV and CDR2 as YYDKDF (reference sequence). Here the CDR3 DNA reads TGTGCCACCAGCACCCGGACTAGCTGGGAGACCCAGTACTTC. Its translation is CATSTRTSWETQYF.

This chain connects TRBV9 to TRBJ2-1; TRBD1 matches 7 bases. With 0 bases clipped from V and 7 bases from J, the junction kept 1 base outside the gene matches. Germline CDR1 SGDLS, CDR2 YYNGEE. The CDR3 has 13 amino acids. The CDR3 spells CASSVEQGNEQFF. The DNA for the CDR3 is TGTGCCAGCAGCGTAGAACAGGGGAATGAGCAGTTCTTC.

On this clone: At the DNA level, this CDR3 is encoded by other sequences in the same sample as well. This rearrangement joins TRBV5-4 to TRBJ2-1, with 9 bases fitting TRBD1. CDR3 length: 19 amino acids. The trim removed 4 bases at V and 2 bases at J, leaving 16 bases unmatched. Germline CDR1 is SGHNT and CDR2 is YYREEE (reference sequence). As DNA, the CDR3 is TGTGCCAGCAGCGGCCGGGACAGGGAACGGGGGAAGACCTACAATGAGCAGTTCTTC. Translating it yields CASSGRDRERGKTYNEQFF.

Note on this clone: At the DNA level, this CDR3 is encoded by other sequences in the same sample as well. The CDR3 is CASSSRLAGDGDTQYF. The CDR3 DNA follows: TGTGCCAGCAGCTCGAGACTAGCGGGAGACGGAGATACGCAGTATTTT. The rearrangement uses TRBV7-2 and TRBJ2-3, with 12 bases identical to TRBD2. Trimming took 4 bases from V and 5 from J; bases not matched to a gene: 7. Germline CDR1 reads SGHTA; CDR2 reads FQGNSA. CDR3 size: 16 residues.

This chain uses TRBV5-1 with TRBJ2-3; D ambiguous. The CDR3 has 15 residues. With 4 bases removed from V and 0 bases from J, the gap between germline ends came to 12 bases. Germline V gene lookup returns CDR1 SGHRS and CDR2 YFSETQ. The chain's CDR3 is CASSQSGYSTDTQYF. In DNA, the CDR3 is TGCGCCAGCAGCCAATCCGGGTATAGCACAGATACGCAGTATTTT.

The chain links TRBV18 to TRBJ2-2; D unresolved. Germline-derived CDR1 and CDR2 are KGHSH and LQKENI. Deletions cut 1 base from V and 6 bases from J, with 3 bases between. This CDR3 is built from 12 residues. The CDR3 DNA is TGTGCCAGCTCACCACAGTCCGGGGAGCTGTTTTTT. Its translation is CASSPQSGELFF.

This chain connects TRBV9 to TRBJ2-3, with a tentative D call TRBD2 (5 bases). The V end lost 0 bases, the J end lost 0 bases, and 11 bases lay between the germline ends. The germline V gene encodes CDR1 SGDLS and CDR2 YYNGEE. The CDR3 has 16 amino acids. CDR3 sequence reads: CASSVGLAISTDTQYF. The DNA of the CDR3 is TGTGCCAGCAGCGTAGGGTTAGCGATCAGCACAGATACGCAGTATTTT. Supplemented by reference TRBV9 and TRBJ2-3, the full variable domain reads DSGVTQTPKHLITATGQRVTLRCSPRSGDLSVYWYQQSLDQGLQFLIQYYNGEERAKGNILERFSAQQFPDLHSELNLSSLELGDSALYFCASSVGLAISTDTQYFGPGTRLTVL.

This clone appeared a single time. This chain connects TRBV6-6 to TRBJ1-1; 7 bases line up with TRBD1. Germline CDR1 MNHNY, CDR2 SVGAGI (reference sequence). The CDR3 is made up of 16 amino acids. V lost 2 bases, J lost 4 bases, and 10 bases stayed unmatched. CDR3 sequence (DNA): TGTGCCAGCAGTTACGTCGGACAGGTCTTTCTCACTGAAGCTTTCTTT. Translating it yields CASSYVGQVFLTEAFF.

This clone has more than one count but fewer than ten. Other DNA sequences in the same sample also yield this CDR3. The V call is TRBV29-1, the J call TRBJ1-5; maybe TRBD1 (5 bases). V was pared by 6 bases and J by 1 base, with 7 bases between. CDR3 size: 12 residues. Looked up from germline, CDR1 is SQVTM and CDR2 is ANQGSEA. The CDR3 nucleotides are TGCAGCGTAGCAGGGAGCAATCAGCCCCAGCATTTT. Residues: CSVAGSNQPQHF.

This clone was seen a few times. This rearrangement joins TRBV23-1 to TRBJ1-1, with a tentative D call TRBD1 (5 bases). TRBV23-1 is an ORF, and what it does is uncertain. The CDR3 runs 13 residues. V lost 5 bases and J lost 0, with 7 bases in between. The CDR3 DNA reads TGCGCCAGCAGTGTACAGGTGAACACTGAAGCTTTCTTT. Translation: CASSVQVNTEAFF.

The genes are TRBV7-9 and TRBJ2-4; 11 bases match TRBD1. The V gene end was trimmed by 5 bases and the J gene end by 5 bases; junction bases not matched to a gene: 5. This CDR3 comprises 15 residues. In germline, CDR1 is SEHNR, CDR2 FQNEAQ (reference sequence). CDR3 region: CASSPGQGVENIQYF. For the CDR3, the DNA is TGTGCCAGCAGCCCGGGACAGGGGGTCGAAAACATTCAGTACTTC.

V and J are TRBV28 and TRBJ2-7, with 8 bases fitting TRBD2. In germline, CDR1 is MDHEN, CDR2 SYDVKM. Germline trimming cut 2 bases from V and 0 bases from J; bases unmatched to any gene: 9. The CDR3 loop spans 17 amino acids. In DNA, the CDR3 is TGTGCCAGCAGTTTAGGACTAGCTCCCATGAGCTCCTACGAGCAGTACTTC. Translation: CASSLGLAPMSSYEQYF.

The chain combines TRBV6-5 with TRBJ2-7; tentative D call: TRBD2 (6 bases). The CDR3 contains 14 residues. The germline V gene has CDR1 MNHEY and CDR2 SVGAGI. Trimming shortened V by 1 base and J by 2 bases, and 9 bases separated the two germline ends. The CDR3, as DNA: TGTGCCAGCAGTTACTGGCGGGAACCCTACGAGCAGTACTTC. It specifies CASSYWREPYEQYF.

This rearrangement joins TRBV6-5 to TRBJ2-7, with 7 bases that match TRBD2. The length of the CDR3 is 15 residues. The germline gives CDR1 MNHEY, CDR2 SVGAGI. After removal of 7 bases from V and 2 bases from J, the junction contained 11 bases not matched to a gene. For the CDR3, the DNA is TGTGCCAGCACTCCTTCCCAGCGGGGCGCCTACGAGCAGTACTTC. Its translation: CASTPSQRGAYEQYF.

The chain joins TRBV10-1 to TRBJ2-3; 8 bases are a match to TRBD2. V was clipped by 3 bases and J by 4 bases; unmatched bases: 6. The CDR3 runs 15 residues. Germline-derived CDR1 and CDR2 are WNHNN and SYGVQD (reference sequence). Here the CDR3 reads CASSDRAGGPDTQYF. CDR3 DNA sequence: TGCGCCAGCAGTGATCGGGCGGGAGGACCAGATACGCAGTATTTT.

This sequence joins TRBV28 and TRBJ1-1; D unclear. The CDR3 has 14 amino acids. Germline-derived CDR1 and CDR2 are MDHEN and SYDVKM. The V end was cut by 4 bases, the J end by 5 bases, with 14 bases between. The CDR3 DNA sequence: TGTGCCAGCAGTTCCCGAGGGAGGCTTACTGAAGCTTTCTTT. It specifies CASSSRGRLTEAFF.

The chain has TRBV28 and TRBJ1-4; D possibly corresponds to TRBD1 (6 bases). CDR3 length: 17 amino acids. The V and J ends lost 6 bases and 4 bases respectively, with 21 bases between them. Germline assignment: CDR1 MDHEN and CDR2 SYDVKM. The chain's CDR3 is CASSSTGNGYGNEKLFF. The DNA of the CDR3 is TGTGCCAGCAGCTCTACAGGGAATGGGTATGGTAATGAAAAACTGTTTTTT.

The CDR3 sequence is CASSLPNNIQYF. Here the CDR3 DNA reads TGTGCCAGCAGCCTGCCTAACAACATTCAGTACTTC. V usage is TRBV5-4 and J usage is TRBJ2-4; no clear D. The V and J ends lost 4 bases and 7 bases respectively, with 9 bases between them. Germline CDR1 is SGHNT and CDR2 is YYREEE (reference sequence). This CDR3 contains 12 residues. The whole variable domain, filled in from reference TRBV5-4 and TRBJ2-4, reads ETGVTQSPTHLIKTRGQQVTLRCSSQSGHNTVSWYQQALGQGPQFIFQYYREEENGRGNFPPRFSGLQFPNYSSELNVNALELDDSALYLCASSLPNNIQYFGAGTRLSVL.

The V call is TRBV5-1, the J call TRBJ2-2; possible D gene TRBD1, 5 bases. V lost 1 base, J lost 6 bases, and 7 bases lay in between. CDR1 SGHRS and CDR2 YFSETQ come from the germline V gene. This CDR3 is built from 13 residues. The CDR3 region has the DNA TGCGCCAGCAGCTTGTCAGGGTCCGGGGAGCTGTTTTTT. It specifies CASSLSGSGELFF.